Following are 16 T cell receptor beta chains from one sample sequenced in a study of T cell responses to AZD1222 COVID-19 vaccine. Generated by immunoSEQ multiplex PCR, the TCRdb table keeps only in-frame clones and is missing some. The profile covers under 150,000 clones, with about 92% appearing a single time and roughly 4.9% taken by the ten largest. The material sequenced was peripheral blood, taken on day 0 of AZD1222 vaccination. All receptors come from an adult in good health.

The chain carries TRBV7-2 and TRBJ2-5; 15 bases are shared with TRBD2. Germline V gene data show CDR1 as SGHTA and CDR2 as FQGNSA. V lost 5 bases to trimming and J lost 4 bases; unmatched junction nucleotides: 5. The CDR3 has 16 amino acids. CDR3 in amino acids: CASSLGTSGGSETQYF. For the CDR3, the DNA is TGTGCCAGCAGCCTCGGGACTAGCGGGGGGTCAGAGACCCAGTACTTC.

In its sample, this clone was seen once. The chain's CDR3 is CASSSSTGGSYGYTF. The CDR3 nucleotides read TGTGCCAGTAGTTCATCGACAGGGGGCAGTTATGGCTACACCTTC. This rearrangement joins TRBV19 to TRBJ1-2, with 10 bases identical to TRBD1. The CDR3 runs 15 residues. Looked up from germline, CDR1 is LNHDA and CDR2 is SQIVND (reference sequence). The V gene end was trimmed by 5 bases and the J gene end by 5 bases; junction bases not matched to a gene: 8.

The chain uses TRBV13 and TRBJ2-1, with 9 bases matching TRBD1. The CDR3 covers 15 residues. The germline gives CDR1 PRHDT, CDR2 FYEKMQ (reference sequence). Trimming removed 4 bases from V and 5 bases from J; junction bases left unmatched: 6. The CDR3 bases are TGTGCCAGCAGCTCCGGGACAGGGATACACAATGAGCAGTTCTTC. This gives the protein CASSSGTGIHNEQFF. Full variable domain (outside the CDR3, taken from reference TRBV13 and TRBJ2-1): AAGVIQSPRHLIKEKRETATLKCYPIPRHDTVYWYQQGPGQDPQFLISFYEKMQSDKGSIPDRFSAQQFSDYHSELNMSSLELGDSALYFCASSSGTGIHNEQFFGPGTRLTVL.

The chain joins TRBV27 to TRBJ1-2; D gene uncertain. The V end lost 5 bases, the J end lost 4 bases, and 14 bases lay between the germline ends. Germline assignment: CDR1 MNHEY and CDR2 SMNVEV (reference sequence). The CDR3 contains 14 residues. The chain's CDR3 is CASSNHPQIYGYTF. Here the CDR3 DNA reads TGTGCCAGCAGTAATCACCCGCAGATCTATGGCTACACCTTC.

A few counts support this clone. The DNA of the CDR3 is TGTGCCAGTAGGTTACCCAGTGGGGGCCATGAAAAACTGTTTTTT. Its translation is CASRLPSGGHEKLFF. The chain links TRBV19 to TRBJ1-4, with D possibly being TRBD1 (6 bases). The CDR3 covers 15 residues. Trimming took off 6 bases at V and 6 bases at J, with 17 bases between the two ends. CDR1 and CDR2 from the germline V gene are LNHDA and SQIVND (reference sequence).

V usage is TRBV5-1 and J usage is TRBJ2-2; 11 bases are a match to TRBD2. CDR1 is SGHRS, CDR2 YFSETQ, per germline. The CDR3 contains 18 residues. After removal of 2 bases from V and 4 bases from J, the junction contained 10 bases not matched to a gene. CDR3 in DNA: TGCGCCAGCAGCTTACTTAGCGGGAGGGCCCTCAGCACCGGGGAGCTGTTTTTT. This codes for CASSLLSGRALSTGELFF.

The V call is TRBV7-2, the J call TRBJ2-3; 16 bases map to TRBD2. Germline V CDR1 and CDR2: SGHTA, FQGNSA. This CDR3 region has 16 residues. Trimming removed 5 bases from V and 5 bases from J; junction bases left unmatched: 4. The CDR3 coding sequence is TGTGCCAGCAGCCCCGGGACTAGCGGGAGGGGAGATACGCAGTATTTT. This translates into CASSPGTSGRGDTQYF.

V is TRBV9 and J is TRBJ2-1, with a possible D match to TRBD2 (7 bases). V was clipped by 0 bases and J by 7 bases, with 14 bases between them. Per the germline V gene, CDR1 is SGDLS and CDR2 is YYNGEE. The CDR3 runs to 15 residues. In DNA, the CDR3 is TGTGCCAGCAGCGTAGCGGCGGGGGCGCAGAATGAGCAGTTCTTC. Amino acids: CASSVAAGAQNEQFF.

This clone was found a few times. The chain recombines TRBV19 with TRBJ1-5, with D perhaps TRBD1 (5 bases). The V gene's germline CDR1 is LNHDA and CDR2 SQIVND (reference sequence). V lost 5 bases and J lost 4, with 9 bases in between. The CDR3 runs to 13 residues. CDR3 protein: CASSVEGNQPQHF. The DNA for the CDR3 is TGTGCCAGTAGTGTCGAGGGGAATCAGCCCCAGCATTTT. Full variable domain (rest looked up from reference TRBV19 and TRBJ1-5): DGGITQSPKYLFRKEGQNVTLSCEQNLNHDAMYWYRQDPGQGLRLIYYSQIVNDFQKGDIAEGYSVSREKKESFPLTVTSAQKNPTAFYLCASSVEGNQPQHFGDGTRLSIL.

The genes are TRBV10-2 and TRBJ2-7; 9 nucleotides align to TRBD1. This CDR3 comprises 15 residues. Germline V CDR1 and CDR2: WSHSY, SAAADI. V shed 4 bases, J shed 4 bases, and the junction held 8 bases outside the gene matches. The DNA of the CDR3 is TGCGCCAGCAGTGCGGGACAGGGTTACAGGTACGAGCAGTACTTC. Translating it yields CASSAGQGYRYEQYF.

This clone has just a few counts. CDR3 region: CASSSSRRLGYEQYF. In nucleotides, the CDR3 is TGCGCCAGCAGCTCAAGCCGAAGACTAGGCTACGAGCAGTACTTC. The V and J genes are TRBV4-1 and TRBJ2-7; tentative D call: TRBD2 (6 bases). This CDR3 contains 15 residues. V was pared by 5 bases and J by 3 bases, with 17 bases between. Germline CDR1 MGHRA, CDR2 YSYEKL.

This clone was observed a few times. The genes are TRBV6-5 and TRBJ2-5; 7 bases fit TRBD2. Germline lookup yields CDR1 MNHEY and CDR2 SVGAGI. V dropped 8 bases and J dropped 2; count of bases not matched to a gene: 11. The CDR3 has 15 residues. The CDR3 reads CASVDQRGTQETQYF. The CDR3 DNA is TGTGCCAGCGTTGACCAGCGGGGAACTCAAGAGACCCAGTACTTC.

The chain is built from TRBV7-9 and TRBJ1-2, with D possibly being TRBD1 (5 bases). Germline values: CDR1 SEHNR, CDR2 FQNEAQ (reference sequence). There are 12 residues in the CDR3. V was clipped by 3 bases and J by 8 bases, with 10 bases between them. CDR3 residues: CASSFLGGGYTF. The CDR3 DNA reads as TGTGCCAGCAGCTTTTTGGGGGGAGGCTACACCTTC.

V and J are TRBV6-5 and TRBJ2-7; TRBD1 might be the D (5 bases). Per germline, CDR1 MNHEY and CDR2 SVGAGI. The CDR3 contains 14 residues. V gave up 7 bases and J gave up 1 base, with 14 bases separating them. In DNA form, the CDR3 reads TGTGCCAGCATGAGCCCGCAGGGATCCTACGAGCAGTACTTC. As protein: CASMSPQGSYEQYF.

The chain joins TRBV6-5 to TRBJ1-2; maybe TRBD1 (5 bases). There are 12 residues in the CDR3. Germline CDR1 MNHEY, CDR2 SVGAGI. V was clipped by 7 bases and J by 4 bases, with 10 bases between them. The CDR3 DNA sequence: TGTGCCAGCACCCCCGGGGGCTATGGCTACACCTTC. Translated, it gives CASTPGGYGYTF.

The chain carries TRBV30 and TRBJ2-1, with 7 bases identical to TRBD1. Germline assignment: CDR1 GTSNPN and CDR2 SVGIG (reference sequence). The CDR3 runs 16 residues. V lost 4 bases and J lost 0; bases outside the gene matches: 9. The DNA of the CDR3 is TGTGCCTGGATAGTTGGACAGGCAAGCTCCTACAATGAGCAGTTCTTC. Its translation is CAWIVGQASSYNEQFF. Using reference TRBV30 and TRBJ2-1 for the parts outside the CDR3, the full variable domain is SQTIHQWPATLVQPVGSPLSLECTVEGTSNPNLYWYRQAAGRGLQLLFYSVGIGQISSEVPQNLSASRPQDRQFILSSKKLLLSDSGFYLCAWIVGQASSYNEQFFGPGTRLTVL.